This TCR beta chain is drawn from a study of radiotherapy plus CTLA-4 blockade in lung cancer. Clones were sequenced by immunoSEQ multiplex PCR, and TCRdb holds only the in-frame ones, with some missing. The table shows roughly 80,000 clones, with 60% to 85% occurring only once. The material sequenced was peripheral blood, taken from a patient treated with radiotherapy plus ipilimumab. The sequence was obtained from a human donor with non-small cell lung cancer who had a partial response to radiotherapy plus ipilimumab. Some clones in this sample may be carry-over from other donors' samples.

The CDR3 DNA reads TGTGCCAGCACCTCCTTAGTTTCCACAGATACGCAGTATTTT. Amino acid sequence: CASTSLVSTDTQYF. This rearrangement joins TRBV9 to TRBJ2-3; D remains ambiguous. Trimming stripped 6 bases from V and 2 bases from J, with 13 bases between. The length of the CDR3 is 14 residues. Germline-derived CDR1 and CDR2 are SGDLS and YYNGEE. Filled out from reference TRBV9 and TRBJ2-3, the complete variable domain reads DSGVTQTPKHLITATGQRVTLRCSPRSGDLSVYWYQQSLDQGLQFLIQYYNGEERAKGNILERFSAQQFPDLHSELNLSSLELGDSALYFCASTSLVSTDTQYFGPGTRLTVL.